The clone carrying this T cell receptor beta chain came up many times. The record originates from a study of T-cell reconstitution after alpha-beta-depleted transplantation in children. With 0 bases removed from V and 8 bases from J, the gap between germline ends came to 19 bases. This CDR3 spans 17 amino acids. From germline, CDR1 is SEHNR and CDR2 FQNEAQ (reference sequence). Unique molecular identifiers were built into the TCRbeta library. From the PCR reads, TCRdb called clonotypes with MiXCR, one entry per CDR3 protein. Here the sample spans more than 200,000 distinct CDR3 sequences, 9.7% being singletons.

Sequenced here: PBMCs from the stem cell graft donor, sampled from the stem cell graft. The sequence was collected from a human donor who donated a stem cell graft to a child with SCID. The chain combines TRBV7-9 with TRBJ1-4, with D perhaps matching TRBD1 (6 bases). Here the CDR3 DNA reads TGTGCCAGCAGCTTAGCGCTGTGGGGGGCCCGTGACGAAAAACTGTTTTTT. Translation: CASSLALWGARDEKLFF.